The sequence of this T cell receptor beta chain was determined in a study of OX40 agonist ivuxolimab in advanced cancers. Broader study findings: Specificity for antigen went undetermined in the expanded peripheral T cells.

The protocol was immunoSEQ multiplex PCR, while the TCRdb copy is restricted to in-frame clones and leaves out a portion. The data contain roughly 96,000 clones, approximately 84% of them singletons. With respect to this clone: Its antigen is not identified.

CDR3 length equals 14 residues. The junction had 2 bases not matched to a gene; V was cut back by 6 bases and J by 0 bases. CDR1 and CDR2 (germline): ENHRY, SYGVKD. This sequence originates from an adult with an advanced solid tumor such as melanoma, head and neck, liver or kidney cancer. This sequence joins TRBV10-3 and TRBJ2-1; 7 positions agree with TRBD1. The material was CD4+ or CD8+ T cells sorted from blood, obtained in a trial of the OX40 agonist ivuxolimab. The CDR3: CAIRGTDSYNEQFF. The CDR3 coding sequence is TGTGCCATCAGAGGGACAGACTCCTACAATGAGCAGTTCTTC.